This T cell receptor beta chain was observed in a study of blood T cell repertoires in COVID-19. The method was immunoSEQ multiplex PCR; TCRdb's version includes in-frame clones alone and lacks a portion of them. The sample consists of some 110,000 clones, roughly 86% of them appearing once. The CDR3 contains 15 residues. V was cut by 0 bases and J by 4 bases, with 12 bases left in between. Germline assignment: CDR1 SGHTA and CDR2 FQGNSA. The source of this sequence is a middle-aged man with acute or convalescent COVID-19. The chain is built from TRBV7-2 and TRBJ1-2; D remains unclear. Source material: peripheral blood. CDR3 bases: TGTGCCAGCAGCTTAGCGGCAGAAAATACCTATGGCTACACCTTC. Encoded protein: CASSLAAENTYGYTF.